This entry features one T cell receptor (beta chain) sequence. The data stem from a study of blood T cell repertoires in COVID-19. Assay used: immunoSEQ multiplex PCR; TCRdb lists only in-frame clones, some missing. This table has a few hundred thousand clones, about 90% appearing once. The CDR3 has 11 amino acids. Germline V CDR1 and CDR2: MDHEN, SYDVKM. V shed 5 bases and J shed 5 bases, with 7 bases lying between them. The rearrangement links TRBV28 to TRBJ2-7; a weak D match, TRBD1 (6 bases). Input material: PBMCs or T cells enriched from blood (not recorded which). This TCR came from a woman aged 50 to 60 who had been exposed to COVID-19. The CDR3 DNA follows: TGTGCCAGCAGTGACAGGCACGAGCAGTACTTC. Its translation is CASSDRHEQYF.